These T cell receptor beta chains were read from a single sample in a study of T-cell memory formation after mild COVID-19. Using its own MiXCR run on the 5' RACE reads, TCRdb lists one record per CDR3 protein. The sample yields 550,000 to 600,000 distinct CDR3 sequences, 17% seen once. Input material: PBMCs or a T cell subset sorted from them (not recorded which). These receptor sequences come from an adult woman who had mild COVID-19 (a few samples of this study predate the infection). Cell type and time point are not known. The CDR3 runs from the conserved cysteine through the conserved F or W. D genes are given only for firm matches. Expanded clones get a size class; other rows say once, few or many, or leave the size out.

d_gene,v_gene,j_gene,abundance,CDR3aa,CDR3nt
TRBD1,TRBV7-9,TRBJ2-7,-,CASSPGLRGQGFHEQYF,TGTGCCAGCAGCCCGGGCCTAAGGGGACAGGGATTCCACGAGCAGTACTTC
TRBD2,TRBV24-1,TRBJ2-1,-,CATSEQTSARYNEQFF,TGTGCCACCAGTGAACAGACTAGCGCCCGGTACAATGAGCAGTTCTTC
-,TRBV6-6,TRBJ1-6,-,CASSQGLSDSPLHF,TGTGCCAGCAGCCAGGGATTGTCGGATTCACCCCTCCACTTT
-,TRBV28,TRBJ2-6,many,CASSLGTGGEIGANVLTF,TGTGCCAGCAGTTTAGGCACAGGGGGGGAGATCGGGGCCAACGTCCTGACTTTC
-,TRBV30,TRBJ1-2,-,CAWYRTSGYTF,TGTGCCTGGTACCGGACGTCTGGCTACACCTTC
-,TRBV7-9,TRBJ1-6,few,CASSFQAANSPLHF,TGTGCCAGCAGCTTCCAGGCTGCAAATTCACCCCTCCACTTT
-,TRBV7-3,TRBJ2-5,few,CASSLGSTGQETQYF,TGTGCCAGCAGCTTAGGATCGACAGGCCAAGAGACCCAGTACTTC
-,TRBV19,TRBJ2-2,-,CASSIDGGRTGELFF,TGTGCCAGTAGTATAGATGGAGGTCGTACCGGGGAGCTGTTTTTT
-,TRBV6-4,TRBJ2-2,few,CASSPRGFANTGELFF,TGTGCCAGCAGTCCCAGGGGATTCGCGAACACCGGGGAGCTGTTTTTT
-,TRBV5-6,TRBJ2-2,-,CASSLTGFTGELFF,TGTGCCAGCAGCTTGACGGGATTCACCGGGGAGCTGTTTTTT
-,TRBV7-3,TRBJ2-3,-,CASSPGGGWTDTQYF,TGTGCCAGCAGCCCTGGAGGGGGCTGGACAGATACGCAGTATTTT